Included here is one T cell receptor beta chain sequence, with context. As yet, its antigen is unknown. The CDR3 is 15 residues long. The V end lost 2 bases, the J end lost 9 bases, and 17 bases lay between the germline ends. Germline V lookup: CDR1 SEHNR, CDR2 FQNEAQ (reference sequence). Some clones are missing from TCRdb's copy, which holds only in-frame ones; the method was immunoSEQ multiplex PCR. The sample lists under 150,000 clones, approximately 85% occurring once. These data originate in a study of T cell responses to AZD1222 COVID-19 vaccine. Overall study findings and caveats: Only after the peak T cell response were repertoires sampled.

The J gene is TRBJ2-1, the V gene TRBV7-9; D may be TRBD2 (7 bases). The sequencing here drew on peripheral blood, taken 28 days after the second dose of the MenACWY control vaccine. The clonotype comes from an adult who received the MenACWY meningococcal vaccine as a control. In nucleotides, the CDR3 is TGTGCCAGCAGCTTAACGGCGGGGGCAGGGTTTGAGCAGTTCTTC. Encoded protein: CASSLTAGAGFEQFF.